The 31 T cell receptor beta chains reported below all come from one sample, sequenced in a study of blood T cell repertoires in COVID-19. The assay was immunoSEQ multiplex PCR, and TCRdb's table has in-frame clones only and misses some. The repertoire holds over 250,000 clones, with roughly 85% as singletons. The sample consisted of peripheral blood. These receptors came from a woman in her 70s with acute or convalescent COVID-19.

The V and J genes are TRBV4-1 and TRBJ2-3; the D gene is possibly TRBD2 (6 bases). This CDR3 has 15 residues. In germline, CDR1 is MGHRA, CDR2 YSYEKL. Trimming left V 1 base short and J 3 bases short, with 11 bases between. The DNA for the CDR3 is TGCGCCAGCAGCCAAGGGGCTGGGGGGACAGATACGCAGTATTTT. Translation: CASSQGAGGTDTQYF.

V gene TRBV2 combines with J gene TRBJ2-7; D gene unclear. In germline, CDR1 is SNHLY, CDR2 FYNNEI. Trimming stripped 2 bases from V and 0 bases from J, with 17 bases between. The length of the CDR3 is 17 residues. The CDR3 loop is CASSEPPTQASSYEQYF. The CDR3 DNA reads TGTGCCAGCAGTGAACCCCCCACGCAGGCCAGCTCCTACGAGCAGTACTTC.

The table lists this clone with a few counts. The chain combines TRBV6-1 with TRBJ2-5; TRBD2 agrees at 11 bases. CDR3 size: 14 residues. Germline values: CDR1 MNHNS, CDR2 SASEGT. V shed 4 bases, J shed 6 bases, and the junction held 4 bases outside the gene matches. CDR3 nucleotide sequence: TGTGCCAGCAGTGTAGCGGGGGGGCAAAAGACCCAGTACTTC. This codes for CASSVAGGQKTQYF.

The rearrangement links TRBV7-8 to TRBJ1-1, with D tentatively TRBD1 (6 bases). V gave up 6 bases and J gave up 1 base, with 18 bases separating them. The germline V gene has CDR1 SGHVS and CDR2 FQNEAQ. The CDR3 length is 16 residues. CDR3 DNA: TGTGCCAGCAGTTCCCGACCGGGACATGCGAACACTGAAGCTTTCTTT. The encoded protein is CASSSRPGHANTEAFF.

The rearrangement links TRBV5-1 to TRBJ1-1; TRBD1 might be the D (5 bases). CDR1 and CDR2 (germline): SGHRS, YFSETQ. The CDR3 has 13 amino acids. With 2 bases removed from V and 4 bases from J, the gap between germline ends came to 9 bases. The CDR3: CASSFRQSTEAFF. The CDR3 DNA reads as TGCGCCAGCAGCTTCCGACAGAGCACTGAAGCTTTCTTT.

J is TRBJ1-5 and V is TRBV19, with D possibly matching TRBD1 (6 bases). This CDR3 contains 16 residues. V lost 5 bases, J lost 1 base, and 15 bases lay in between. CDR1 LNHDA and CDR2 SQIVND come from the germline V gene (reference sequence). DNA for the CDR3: TGTGCCAGTAGTGCGGGAGGGGGTATAAGCAATCAGCCCCAGCATTTT. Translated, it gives CASSAGGGISNQPQHF.

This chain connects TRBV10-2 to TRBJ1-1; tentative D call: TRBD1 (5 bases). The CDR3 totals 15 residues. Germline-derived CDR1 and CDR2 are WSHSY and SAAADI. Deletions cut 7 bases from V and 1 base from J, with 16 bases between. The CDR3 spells CASIRAGIGNTEAFF. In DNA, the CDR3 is TGCGCCAGCATACGGGCAGGGATAGGGAACACTGAAGCTTTCTTT.

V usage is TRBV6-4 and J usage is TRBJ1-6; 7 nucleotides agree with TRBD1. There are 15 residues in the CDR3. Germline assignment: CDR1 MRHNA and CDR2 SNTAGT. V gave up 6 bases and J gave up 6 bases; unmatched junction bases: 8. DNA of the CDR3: TGTGCCAGCAGAGCTCGGACAGGTCCTAATTCACCCCTCCACTTT. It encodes CASRARTGPNSPLHF.

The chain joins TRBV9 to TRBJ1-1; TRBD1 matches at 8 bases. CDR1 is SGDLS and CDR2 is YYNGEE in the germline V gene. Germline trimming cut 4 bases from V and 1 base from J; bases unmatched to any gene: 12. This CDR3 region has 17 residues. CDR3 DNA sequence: TGTGCCAGCAGCCCCGGGACAGGACTCCGGTCGAACACTGAAGCTTTCTTT. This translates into CASSPGTGLRSNTEAFF.

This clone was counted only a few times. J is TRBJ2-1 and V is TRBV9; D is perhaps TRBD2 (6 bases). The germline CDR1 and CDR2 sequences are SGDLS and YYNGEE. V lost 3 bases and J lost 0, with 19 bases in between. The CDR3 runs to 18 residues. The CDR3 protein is CASSATETRESSYNEQFF. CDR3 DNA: TGTGCCAGCAGCGCGACAGAAACACGGGAGAGCTCCTACAATGAGCAGTTCTTC.

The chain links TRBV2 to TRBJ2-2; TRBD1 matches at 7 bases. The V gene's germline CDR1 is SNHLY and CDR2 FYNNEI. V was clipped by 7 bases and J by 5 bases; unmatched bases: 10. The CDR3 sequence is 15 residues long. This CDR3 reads CASTRTGTETGELFF. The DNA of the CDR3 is TGTGCCAGCACCCGTACCGGGACAGAAACCGGGGAGCTGTTTTTT. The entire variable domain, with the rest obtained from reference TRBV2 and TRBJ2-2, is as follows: EPEVTQTPSHQVTQMGQEVILRCVPISNHLYFYWYRQILGQKVEFLVSFYNNEISEKSEIFDDQFSVERPDGSNFTLKIRSTKLEDSAMYFCASTRTGTETGELFFGEGSRLTVL.

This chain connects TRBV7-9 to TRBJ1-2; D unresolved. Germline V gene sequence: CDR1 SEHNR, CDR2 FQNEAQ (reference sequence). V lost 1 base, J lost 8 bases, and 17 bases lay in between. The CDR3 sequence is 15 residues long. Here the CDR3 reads CASSLGRPKQLGYTF. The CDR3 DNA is TGTGCCAGCAGCTTAGGCAGGCCTAAACAACTCGGCTACACCTTC.

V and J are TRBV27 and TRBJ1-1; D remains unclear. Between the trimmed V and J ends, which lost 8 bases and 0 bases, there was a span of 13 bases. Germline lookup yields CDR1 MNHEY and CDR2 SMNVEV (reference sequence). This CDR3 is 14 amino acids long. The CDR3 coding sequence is TGTGCCAGCCGCTACGGAGGCATGAACACTGAAGCTTTCTTT. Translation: CASRYGGMNTEAFF.

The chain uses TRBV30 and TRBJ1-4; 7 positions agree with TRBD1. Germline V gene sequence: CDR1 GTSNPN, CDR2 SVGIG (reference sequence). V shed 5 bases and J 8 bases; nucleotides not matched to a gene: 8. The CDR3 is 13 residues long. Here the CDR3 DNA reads TGTGCCTGGGACCGGCGAGGGGGCGAAAAACTGTTTTTT. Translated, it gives CAWDRRGGEKLFF.

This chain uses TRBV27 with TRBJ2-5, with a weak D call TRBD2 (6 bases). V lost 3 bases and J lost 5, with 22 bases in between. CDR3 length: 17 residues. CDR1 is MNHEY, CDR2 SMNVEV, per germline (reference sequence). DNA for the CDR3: TGTGCCAGCAGTTTGGGGGGTTTAAGGGGTAGCCGGGAGACCCAGTACTTC. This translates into CASSLGGLRGSRETQYF.

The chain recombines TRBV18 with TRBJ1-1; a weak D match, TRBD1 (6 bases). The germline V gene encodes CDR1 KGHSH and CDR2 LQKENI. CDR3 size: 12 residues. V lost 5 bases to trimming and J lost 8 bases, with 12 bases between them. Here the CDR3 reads CASSSRRGEAFF. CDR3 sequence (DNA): TGTGCCAGCTCATCACGCAGGGGCGAAGCTTTCTTT. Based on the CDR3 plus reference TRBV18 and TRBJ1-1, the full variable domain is NAGVMQNPRHLVRRRGQEARLRCSPMKGHSHVYWYRQLPEEGLKFMVYLQKENIIDESGMPKERFSAEFPKEGPSILRIQQVVRGDSAAYFCASSSRRGEAFFGQGTRLTVV.

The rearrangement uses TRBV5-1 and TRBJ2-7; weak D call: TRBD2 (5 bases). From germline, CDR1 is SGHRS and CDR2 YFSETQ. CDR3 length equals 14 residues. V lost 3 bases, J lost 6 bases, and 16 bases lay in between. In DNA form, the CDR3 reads TGCGCCAGCAGCTGGACTGGCGGTTCGGGCGAGCAGTACTTC. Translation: CASSWTGGSGEQYF.

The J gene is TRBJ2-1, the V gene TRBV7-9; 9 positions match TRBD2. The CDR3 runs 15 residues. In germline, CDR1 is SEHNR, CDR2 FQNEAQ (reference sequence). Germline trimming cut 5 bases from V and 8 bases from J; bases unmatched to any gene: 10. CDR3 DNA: TGTGCCAGCAGCCATCCGGGACTAGCTACCCATGAGCAGTTCTTC. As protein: CASSHPGLATHEQFF.

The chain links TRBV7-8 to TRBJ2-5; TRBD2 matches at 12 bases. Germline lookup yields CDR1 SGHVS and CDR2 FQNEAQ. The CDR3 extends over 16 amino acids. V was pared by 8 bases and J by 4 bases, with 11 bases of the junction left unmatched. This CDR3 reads CASGFLSSGGGETQYF. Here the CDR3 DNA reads TGTGCCAGCGGATTCCTTTCTAGCGGGGGGGGAGAGACCCAGTACTTC.

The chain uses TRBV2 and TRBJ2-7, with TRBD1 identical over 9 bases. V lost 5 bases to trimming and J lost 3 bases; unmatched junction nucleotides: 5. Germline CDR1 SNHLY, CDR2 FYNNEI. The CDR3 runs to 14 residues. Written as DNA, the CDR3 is TGTGCCAGCAGTCCGGGACAGGGAGGCTACGAGCAGTACTTC. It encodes CASSPGQGGYEQYF.

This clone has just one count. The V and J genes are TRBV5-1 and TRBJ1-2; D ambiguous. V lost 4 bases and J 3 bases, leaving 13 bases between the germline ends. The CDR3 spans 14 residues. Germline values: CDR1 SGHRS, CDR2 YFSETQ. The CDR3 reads CASSREGADYGYTF. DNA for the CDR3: TGCGCCAGCAGCAGGGAGGGAGCGGACTATGGCTACACCTTC.

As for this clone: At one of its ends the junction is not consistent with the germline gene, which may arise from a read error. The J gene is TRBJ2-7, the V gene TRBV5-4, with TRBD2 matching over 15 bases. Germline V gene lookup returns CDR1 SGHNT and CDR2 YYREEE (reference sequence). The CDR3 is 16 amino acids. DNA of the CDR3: TGTGCCAGCAGTTTGGAGGGACTAGCGGGGGGCTACGAGCAGTACTTC. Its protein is CASSLEGLAGGYEQYF.

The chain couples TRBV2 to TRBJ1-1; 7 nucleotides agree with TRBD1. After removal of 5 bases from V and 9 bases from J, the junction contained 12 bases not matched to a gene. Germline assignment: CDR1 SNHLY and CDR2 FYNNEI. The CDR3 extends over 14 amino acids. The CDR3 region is CASSTTGSQSKAFF. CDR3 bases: TGTGCCAGCAGTACGACAGGGTCCCAATCTAAAGCTTTCTTT. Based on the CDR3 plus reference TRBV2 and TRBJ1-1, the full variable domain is EPEVTQTPSHQVTQMGQEVILRCVPISNHLYFYWYRQILGQKVEFLVSFYNNEISEKSEIFDDQFSVERPDGSNFTLKIRSTKLEDSAMYFCASSTTGSQSKAFFGQGTRLTVV.

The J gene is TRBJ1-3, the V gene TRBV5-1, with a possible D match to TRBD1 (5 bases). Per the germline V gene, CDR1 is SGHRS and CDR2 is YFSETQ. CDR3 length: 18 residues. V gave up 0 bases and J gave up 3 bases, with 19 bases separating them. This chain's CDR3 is CASSLVPTRWQGGNTIYF. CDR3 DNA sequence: TGCGCCAGCAGCTTGGTACCCACGAGGTGGCAGGGTGGAAACACCATATATTTT.

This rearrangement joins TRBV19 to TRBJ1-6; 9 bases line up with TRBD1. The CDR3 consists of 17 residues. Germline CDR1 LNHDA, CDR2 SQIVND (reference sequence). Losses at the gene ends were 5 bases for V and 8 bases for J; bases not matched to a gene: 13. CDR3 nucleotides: TGTGCCAGTAGTGTCCTTCAACCGGGACAGGGCGATTCACCCCTCCACTTT. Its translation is CASSVLQPGQGDSPLHF.

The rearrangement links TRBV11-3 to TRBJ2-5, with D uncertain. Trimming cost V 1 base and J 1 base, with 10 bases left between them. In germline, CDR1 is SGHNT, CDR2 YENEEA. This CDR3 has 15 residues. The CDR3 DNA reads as TGTGCCAGCAGCTTAGGCGTCGGTGTCCAAGAGACCCAGTACTTC. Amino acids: CASSLGVGVQETQYF.

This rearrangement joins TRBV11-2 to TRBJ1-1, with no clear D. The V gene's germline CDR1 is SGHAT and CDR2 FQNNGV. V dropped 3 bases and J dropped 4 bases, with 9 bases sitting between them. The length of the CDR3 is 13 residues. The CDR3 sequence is CASSFHAGTEAFF. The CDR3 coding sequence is TGTGCCAGCAGCTTCCATGCGGGCACTGAAGCTTTCTTT.

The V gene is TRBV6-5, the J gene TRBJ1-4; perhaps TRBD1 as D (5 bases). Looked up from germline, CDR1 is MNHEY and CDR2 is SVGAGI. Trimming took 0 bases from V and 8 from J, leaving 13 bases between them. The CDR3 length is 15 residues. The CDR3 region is CASSYSSGAAEKLFF. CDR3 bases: TGTGCCAGCAGTTACTCGAGTGGGGCAGCGGAAAAACTGTTTTTT.

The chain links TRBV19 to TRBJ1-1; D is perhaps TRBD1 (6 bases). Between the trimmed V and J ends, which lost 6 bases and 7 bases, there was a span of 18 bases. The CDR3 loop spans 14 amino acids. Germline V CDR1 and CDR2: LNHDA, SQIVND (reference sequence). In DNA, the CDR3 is TGTGCCAGTAGGAGAATAGGGGGTATCGATGAAGCTTTCTTT. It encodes CASRRIGGIDEAFF.

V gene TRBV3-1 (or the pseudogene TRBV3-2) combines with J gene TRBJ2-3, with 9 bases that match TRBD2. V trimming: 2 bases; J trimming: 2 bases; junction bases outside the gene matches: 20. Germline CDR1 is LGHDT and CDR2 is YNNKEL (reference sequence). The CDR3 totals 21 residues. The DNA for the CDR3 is TGTGCCAGCAGCCAATCGGACGATCGTGCGGGGGGGGCCTTTTACACAGATACGCAGTATTTT. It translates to CASSQSDDRAGGAFYTDTQYF.

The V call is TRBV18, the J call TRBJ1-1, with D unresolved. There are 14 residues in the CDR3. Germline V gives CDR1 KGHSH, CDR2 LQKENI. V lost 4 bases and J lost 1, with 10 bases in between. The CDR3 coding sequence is TGTGCCAGCTCACTTGAGGCCTCGAACACTGAAGCTTTCTTT. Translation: CASSLEASNTEAFF.